This entry is about one TCR beta chain. Its specificity is not known. Each patient relapsed following autologous stem cell transplantation, and prior brentuximab vedotin exposure differed. Repertoires were generated with immunoSEQ multiplex PCR, while TCRdb's copy carries only in-frame clones and drops some. The repertoire includes 90,000 to 100,000 clones, roughly 92% of them detected once, and roughly 3% sits in the top ten. These data belong to a study of PD-1 blockade in classical Hodgkin lymphoma. Regarding the study as a whole: CD4+ TCR diversity climbed significantly by C4D1, unlike CD8+ TCR diversity. Causes of the repertoire differences remain undefined, possibly disease activity or prior therapy. Reports described newly diagnosed patients as having lower baseline TCR diversity than healthy donors.

This sequence was found in a human donor with classical Hodgkin lymphoma. Sample: peripheral blood mononuclear cells (PBMCs), taken at baseline.

This chain's CDR3 is CASSLEGNSYNEQFF. In nucleotides, the CDR3 is TGTGCCAGCAGTTTAGAGGGTAACTCCTACAATGAGCAGTTCTTC. The V and J genes are TRBV27 and TRBJ2-1; tentatively, D is TRBD2 (5 bases). Trimming left V 2 bases short and J 0 bases short, with 8 bases between. Germline assignment: CDR1 MNHEY and CDR2 SMNVEV (reference sequence). The CDR3 covers 15 residues.